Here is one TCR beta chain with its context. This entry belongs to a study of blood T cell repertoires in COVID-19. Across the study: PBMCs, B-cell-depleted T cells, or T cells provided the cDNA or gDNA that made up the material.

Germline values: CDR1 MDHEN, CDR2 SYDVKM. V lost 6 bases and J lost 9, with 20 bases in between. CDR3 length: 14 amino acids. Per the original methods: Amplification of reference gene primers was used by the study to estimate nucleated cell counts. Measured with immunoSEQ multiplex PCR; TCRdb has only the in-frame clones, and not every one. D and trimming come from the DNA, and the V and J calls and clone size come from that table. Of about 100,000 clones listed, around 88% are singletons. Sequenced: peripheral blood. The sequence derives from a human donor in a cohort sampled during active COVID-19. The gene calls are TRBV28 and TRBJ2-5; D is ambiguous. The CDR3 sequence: CASSYPIAPAPQYF. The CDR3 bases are TGTGCCAGCAGCTACCCAATAGCCCCCGCGCCCCAGTACTTC.